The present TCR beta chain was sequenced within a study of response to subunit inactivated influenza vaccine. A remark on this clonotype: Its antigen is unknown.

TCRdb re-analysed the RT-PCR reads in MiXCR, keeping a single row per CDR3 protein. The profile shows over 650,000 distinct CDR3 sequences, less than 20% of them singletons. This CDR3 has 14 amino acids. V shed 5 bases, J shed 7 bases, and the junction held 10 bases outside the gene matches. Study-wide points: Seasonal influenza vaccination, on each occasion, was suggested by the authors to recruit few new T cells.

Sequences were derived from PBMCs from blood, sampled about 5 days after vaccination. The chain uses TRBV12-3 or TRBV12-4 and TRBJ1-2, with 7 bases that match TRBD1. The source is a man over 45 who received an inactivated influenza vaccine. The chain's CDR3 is CASSHRGGRFGYTF. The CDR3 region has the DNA TGTGCCAGCAGTCACAGGGGTGGGAGATTTGGCTACACCTTC.